The next 22 T cell receptor beta chains were all read from a single sample in a study of CD8 T cells in Susac syndrome (dated by TCRdb to about 2019). Libraries were prepared through the immunoSEQ multiplex PCR assay. RNA was extracted using the RNeasy kit, and roughly 0.5 to 1 microgram was reverse transcribed with random hexamers. TCRdb's own reprocessing of the public reads used fastp at Q25 and MiXCR and kept productive beta chains. Identical CDR3 protein sequences are pooled into one entry, listed with their most common genes and DNA. The sample table shows 150,000 to 200,000 distinct CDR3 sequences, and around 92% are seen once. 0.065% to 0.1% of the sample is held by the ten biggest clonotypes. Sequenced sample: CD4+ T cells from PBMCs. The source is a human donor in good health.

V is TRBV6-5 and J is TRBJ1-1; D is undetermined. Germline loops: CDR1 MNHEY, CDR2 SVGAGI. This CDR3 has 12 amino acids. V was cut by 2 bases and J by 5 bases, with 6 bases left in between. The CDR3 coding sequence is TGTGCCAGCAGTTACAAGAGGACTGAAGCTTTCTTT. Translation: CASSYKRTEAFF.

This chain connects TRBV2 to TRBJ2-1, with 7 bases fitting TRBD2. Germline V CDR1 and CDR2: SNHLY, FYNNEI. The trim removed 5 bases at V and 4 bases at J, leaving 11 bases unmatched. The CDR3 sequence is 16 residues long. The CDR3 region has the DNA TGTGCCAGCAGTCGGCGGCCCGGCGGGAGTTACAATGAGCAGTTCTTC. Translating gives CASSRRPGGSYNEQFF.

This clonotype showed up just once. V gene TRBV20-1 combines with J gene TRBJ2-7; the match to TRBD1 covers 7 bases. The CDR3 has 16 amino acids. The germline gives CDR1 DFQATT, CDR2 SNEGSKA (reference sequence). Trimming cost V 0 bases and J 1 base; bases outside gene matches: 9. The DNA of the CDR3 is TGCAGTGCTAGAGACCTAAGCTTGGACAGGTCCTACGAGCAGTACTTC. The encoded protein is CSARDLSLDRSYEQYF.

The chain employs TRBV28 and TRBJ2-7, with 7 bases lining up with TRBD2. Germline CDR1 and CDR2: MDHEN and SYDVKM. The CDR3 covers 15 residues. V was clipped by 8 bases and J by 2 bases; unmatched bases: 12. This chain's CDR3 is CASGLSGDAAYEQYF. The CDR3 coding sequence is TGTGCCAGCGGCCTAAGCGGGGATGCTGCCTACGAGCAGTACTTC.

With respect to this clonotype: It is likely a read error, because the conserved phenylalanine at the end of the CDR3 is missing. The J gene is TRBJ2-7, the V gene TRBV18; D gene unclear. Per the germline V gene, CDR1 is KGHSH and CDR2 is LQKENI. The CDR3 runs to 14 residues. V lost 2 bases and J 2 bases, leaving 10 bases between the germline ends. CDR3 protein: CASSPMSTAYEQYS. CDR3 DNA: TGTGCCAGCTCACCAATGTCCACCGCCTACGAGCAGTACTCC.

The rearrangement uses TRBV7-2 and TRBJ2-7; tentative D call: TRBD1 (7 bases). The CDR3 totals 15 residues. Per germline, CDR1 SGHTA and CDR2 FQGNSA. V was clipped by 1 base and J by 3 bases, with 13 bases between them. CDR3 in DNA: TGTGCCAGCAGCTTAGTGGGGACAGCGGGCTACGAGCAGTACTTC. Translated, it gives CASSLVGTAGYEQYF.

In its sample, this clonotype was seen once. The chain employs TRBV2 and TRBJ2-7; no clear D gene. CDR3 length: 11 amino acids. CDR1 and CDR2 from the germline V gene are SNHLY and FYNNEI. Trimming removed 6 bases from V and 7 bases from J, with 10 bases in between. CDR3: CASREIGEQYF. CDR3 nucleotides: TGTGCCAGCAGAGAAATTGGGGAGCAGTACTTC.

The chain recombines TRBV5-6 with TRBJ2-7; no clear D. V lost 1 base to trimming and J lost 5 bases, with 7 bases between them. The CDR3 is made up of 12 amino acids. CDR1 SGHDT and CDR2 YYEEEE come from the germline V gene. The DNA of the CDR3 is TGTGCCAGCAGCTTGCTCCTGGACGAGCAGTACTTC. Residues: CASSLLLDEQYF.

The chain links TRBV19 to TRBJ2-5; the D is unclear. The CDR3 is made up of 16 amino acids. In germline, CDR1 is LNHDA, CDR2 SQIVND (reference sequence). The ends were cut back, 2 bases at V and 0 bases at J, with 13 bases in the middle. CDR3 nucleotides: TGTGCCAGTAGTATACGGGTAGGCTTCTACCAAGAGACCCAGTACTTC. This gives the protein CASSIRVGFYQETQYF. Full variable domain (rest looked up from reference TRBV19 and TRBJ2-5): DGGITQSPKYLFRKEGQNVTLSCEQNLNHDAMYWYRQDPGQGLRLIYYSQIVNDFQKGDIAEGYSVSREKKESFPLTVTSAQKNPTAFYLCASSIRVGFYQETQYFGPGTRLLVL.

The chain joins TRBV6-2 or TRBV6-3 to TRBJ2-5; D is uncertain. The V end was cut by 7 bases, the J end by 2 bases, with 11 bases between. Germline V gene lookup returns CDR1 MNHEY and CDR2 SVGEGT. CDR3 size: 13 residues. CDR3 in amino acids: CASTPPAQETQYF. CDR3 sequence (DNA): TGTGCCAGCACCCCCCCGGCTCAAGAGACCCAGTACTTC.

The rearrangement links TRBV6-5 to TRBJ2-1; TRBD2 might be the D (7 bases). Trimming shortened V by 2 bases and J by 2 bases, and 13 bases separated the two germline ends. CDR3 size: 16 residues. Germline CDR1 is MNHEY and CDR2 is SVGAGI. The CDR3 sequence: CASSYGGGGTYNEQFF. CDR3 in DNA: TGTGCCAGCAGTTACGGAGGGGGGGGGACCTACAATGAGCAGTTCTTC.

The J gene is TRBJ2-1, the V gene TRBV25-1, with a tentative D call TRBD2 (6 bases). The CDR3 totals 13 residues. V was trimmed by 1 base and J by 8 bases, leaving 9 bases between them. Per the germline V gene, CDR1 is MGHDK and CDR2 is SYGVNS. CDR3 region: CASSELGGYEQFF. For the CDR3, the DNA is TGTGCCAGCAGTGAATTGGGGGGATATGAGCAGTTCTTC.

The rearrangement links TRBV9 to TRBJ2-2, with TRBD2 matching 9 bases. The germline gives CDR1 SGDLS, CDR2 YYNGEE. The CDR3 is 18 amino acids. With V trimmed by 3 bases and J by 2 bases, 11 bases remained unmatched. CDR3 DNA sequence: TGTGCCAGCAGCGCTAGCGGGATGCGAATACGAAACACCGGGGAGCTGTTTTTT. This translates into CASSASGMRIRNTGELFF.

V is TRBV25-1 and J is TRBJ1-1; no definite D call. The CDR3 loop spans 15 amino acids. Germline V gene lookup returns CDR1 MGHDK and CDR2 SYGVNS. The ends were cut back, 3 bases at V and 0 bases at J, with 11 bases in the middle. This CDR3 reads CASSDQRLLNTEAFF. CDR3 DNA sequence: TGTGCCAGCAGTGATCAAAGACTGTTGAACACTGAAGCTTTCTTT.

This sequence joins TRBV18 and TRBJ1-2; D gene uncertain. Germline CDR1 reads KGHSH; CDR2 reads LQKENI. The V end was cut by 6 bases, the J end by 5 bases, with 13 bases between. The CDR3 is 13 amino acids. This CDR3 is CASSPTAEYGYTF. The CDR3 DNA sequence: TGTGCCAGCTCCCCAACGGCTGAATATGGCTACACCTTC.

The chain combines TRBV7-9 with TRBJ1-1; TRBD1 matches 7 bases. V lost 5 bases and J lost 7; bases outside the gene matches: 1. In germline, CDR1 is SEHNR, CDR2 FQNEAQ (reference sequence). The CDR3 is 11 amino acids. CDR3 sequence (DNA): TGTGCCAGCAGCGACAGGGTTGAAGCTTTCTTT. As protein: CASSDRVEAFF.

Here the CDR3 reads CASSSTSLAGGNEQFF. The CDR3 DNA reads as TGTGCCAGCAGCTCGACGTCCCTAGCGGGAGGCAATGAGCAGTTCTTC. The chain has TRBV7-2 and TRBJ2-1; TRBD2 matches 11 bases. The V gene end was trimmed by 4 bases and the J gene end by 6 bases; junction bases not matched to a gene: 8. The length of the CDR3 is 16 residues. The germline V gene encodes CDR1 SGHTA and CDR2 FQGNSA.

The chain uses TRBV6-5 and TRBJ2-3; TRBD2 aligns across 7 bases. The CDR3 totals 15 residues. Germline V gene data show CDR1 as MNHEY and CDR2 as SVGAGI. With 8 bases clipped from V and 3 bases from J, the junction kept 11 bases outside the gene matches. The CDR3 DNA sequence: TGTGCCAGCCGCTCTTGGGGGGGGATAACAGATACGCAGTATTTT. As protein: CASRSWGGITDTQYF.

V and J are TRBV7-9 and TRBJ1-2, with a tentative D call TRBD1 (5 bases). Looked up from germline, CDR1 is SEHNR and CDR2 is FQNEAQ (reference sequence). V was cut by 5 bases and J by 6 bases, with 19 bases left in between. The CDR3 spans 15 residues. The CDR3: CASSPLRRDPNGYTF. The DNA of the CDR3 is TGTGCCAGCAGCCCCCTACGACGGGACCCCAATGGCTACACCTTC.

The chain recombines TRBV20-1 with TRBJ2-5; 7 nucleotides match TRBD2. Germline CDR1 is DFQATT and CDR2 is SNEGSKA (reference sequence). This CDR3 spans 16 amino acids. V lost 4 bases and J lost 3; bases outside the gene matches: 14. The CDR3 coding sequence is TGCAGTGCTACTCTGTCCACCCGGGACTATGAAGAGACCCAGTACTTC. Its translation is CSATLSTRDYEETQYF.

The CDR3 region is CASRDQETQYF. CDR3 coding DNA: TGTGCCAGCAGGGACCAAGAGACCCAGTACTTC. The chain is built from TRBV12-3 or TRBV12-4 and TRBJ2-5; no firm D call. The CDR3 contains 11 residues. The germline V and J ends were trimmed by 6 bases and 0 bases, with 2 bases remaining between them.

The chain recombines TRBV5-8 with TRBJ2-1; D perhaps matches TRBD1 (5 bases). The CDR3 covers 11 residues. Trimming removed 5 bases at V and 7 bases at J, with 7 bases between. Germline V lookup: CDR1 SGHTS, CDR2 YDEGEE. The CDR3 is CASRTDNEQFF. The CDR3 nucleotides read TGTGCCAGCAGGACAGATAATGAGCAGTTCTTC.